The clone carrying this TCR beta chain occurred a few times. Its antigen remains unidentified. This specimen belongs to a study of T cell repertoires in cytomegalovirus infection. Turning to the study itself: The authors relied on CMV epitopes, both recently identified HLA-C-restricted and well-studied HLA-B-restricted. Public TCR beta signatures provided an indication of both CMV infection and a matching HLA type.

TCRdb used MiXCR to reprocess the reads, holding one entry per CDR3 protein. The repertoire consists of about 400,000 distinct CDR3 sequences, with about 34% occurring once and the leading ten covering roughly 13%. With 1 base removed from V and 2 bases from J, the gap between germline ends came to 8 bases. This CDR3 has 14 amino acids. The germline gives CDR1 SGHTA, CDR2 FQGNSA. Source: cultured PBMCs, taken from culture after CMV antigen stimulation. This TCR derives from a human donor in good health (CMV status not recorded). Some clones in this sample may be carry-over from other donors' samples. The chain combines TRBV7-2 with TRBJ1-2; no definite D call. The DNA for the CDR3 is TGTGCCAGCAGCTTAGAACGGATAAACTATGGCTACACCTTC. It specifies CASSLERINYGYTF.